Listed here are 18 T cell receptor beta chains from one sample, sequenced in a study of blood T cells in healthy people across ages. Primers used in a second PCR of about 6 to 11 cycles were a sample-barcoded 5' primer and a J-beta primer mix. Via MiXCR, TCRdb re-called the 5' RACE reads, giving one row per CDR3 protein. The sample lists 650,000 to 1,000,000 distinct CDR3 sequences; 35% to 40% were seen once. The sequenced sample consisted of blood. The receptors were gathered from a man aged 18 to 29 in good health.

The rearrangement uses TRBV27 and TRBJ1-1, with a weak D call TRBD1 (6 bases). The CDR3 runs 13 residues. Germline V gives CDR1 MNHEY, CDR2 SMNVEV (reference sequence). V shed 5 bases and J shed 11 bases, with 18 bases lying between them. As DNA, the CDR3 is TGTGCCAGCAGTGTACGCCGAGGGGGAAGGGCTTTCTTT. Protein product: CASSVRRGGRAFF.

The chain recombines TRBV12-3 or TRBV12-4 with TRBJ1-2; possibly TRBD1 for D (6 bases). Trimming shortened V by 3 bases and J by 3 bases, and 14 bases separated the two germline ends. This CDR3 contains 15 residues. In DNA form, the CDR3 reads TGTGCCAGCAGTTTTGGGGGGGGCGAATACTATGGCTACACCTTC. Residues: CASSFGGGEYYGYTF.

This clonotype was seen only once. The genes are TRBV30 and TRBJ2-5; 8 positions agree with TRBD2. Germline-derived CDR1 and CDR2 are GTSNPN and SVGIG (reference sequence). The CDR3 is made up of 14 amino acids. Trimming removed 0 bases from V and 11 bases from J; junction bases left unmatched: 11. The CDR3, as DNA: TGTGCCTGGAGTGTTCGGGGGGGTACCTACGGGCAGTACTTC. Its protein is CAWSVRGGTYGQYF.

This clonotype was observed at least ten times. The V call is TRBV4-3, the J call TRBJ2-7, with D possibly TRBD2 on 5 matching bases. Per the germline V gene, CDR1 is LGHNA and CDR2 is YSLEER. Trimming removed 4 bases at V and 2 bases at J, with 15 bases between. The CDR3 covers 15 residues. CDR3 in amino acids: CASSLKRVGTYEQYF. The CDR3 bases are TGCGCCAGCAGCCTCAAGAGGGTCGGGACCTACGAGCAGTACTTC.

The V and J genes are TRBV27 and TRBJ2-1; 8 positions agree with TRBD2. V trimming: 4 bases; J trimming: 7 bases; junction bases outside the gene matches: 9. The CDR3 totals 15 residues. Germline CDR1 is MNHEY and CDR2 is SMNVEV (reference sequence). CDR3 sequence (DNA): TGTGCCAGCAGTTATGGGGGACTAGGAGGGAATGAGCAGTTCTTC. Its translation: CASSYGGLGGNEQFF.

This clonotype was found a few times. The V and J genes are TRBV10-3 and TRBJ1-5, with TRBD1 matching over 8 bases. Germline CDR1 ENHRY, CDR2 SYGVKD. V lost 5 bases, J lost 10 bases, and 7 bases stayed unmatched. The CDR3 is made up of 13 amino acids. CDR3 sequence: CAISSTGEEPQHF. The CDR3 DNA reads TGTGCCATCAGTTCGACAGGGGAGGAACCCCAGCATTTT.

The V call is TRBV5-6, the J call TRBJ2-3, with D possibly TRBD2 on 5 matching bases. CDR1 and CDR2 (germline): SGHDT, YYEEEE. V lost 9 bases and J 2 bases, leaving 16 bases between the germline ends. CDR3 length: 14 amino acids. The CDR3 spells CATERGINTDTQYF. In nucleotides, the CDR3 is TGTGCCACCGAACGGGGTATCAACACAGATACGCAGTATTTT.

The V gene is TRBV7-2, the J gene TRBJ1-2; a weak D match, TRBD1 (5 bases). Germline V gene sequence: CDR1 SGHTA, CDR2 FQGNSA. The CDR3 has 15 residues. Trimming removed 7 bases at V and 2 bases at J, with 17 bases between. CDR3 sequence (DNA): TGTGCCAGCACCCCGGGGTCCAGGGAGAACTATGGCTACACCTTC. This translates into CASTPGSRENYGYTF.

About this clonotype: A much bigger clone sits one base away, suggesting this may be a read error. The chain combines TRBV29-1 with TRBJ2-1; weak D call: TRBD1 (6 bases). Germline loops: CDR1 SQVTM, CDR2 ANQGSEA. The CDR3 runs 13 residues. V was shortened by 3 bases and J by 6 bases, with 12 bases between the two germline ends. CDR3 coding DNA: TGCAGCGTTGACGGGACACATTGCAATGAGCAGTTCTTC. This sequence encodes CSVDGTHCNEQFF.

J is TRBJ2-5 and V is TRBV5-1; no definite D call. Germline loops: CDR1 SGHRS, CDR2 YFSETQ. Trimming stripped 3 bases from V and 0 bases from J, with 15 bases between. CDR3 length equals 16 residues. The DNA for the CDR3 is TGCGCCAGCAGCTCCGCTCTAGAGGCGTACCAAGAGACCCAGTACTTC. Translating it yields CASSSALEAYQETQYF.

Regarding this clonotype: A much bigger clone sits one base away, suggesting this may be a read error. The rearrangement uses TRBV29-1 and TRBJ2-5; 8 nucleotides align to TRBD2. J gave up 4 bases and V 6 bases, and 16 bases lay outside the gene matches. This CDR3 has 16 amino acids. Germline V gives CDR1 SQVTM, CDR2 ANQGSEA. DNA of the CDR3: TGCAGCGTCATGGGACTAGTGGGGGGGCCGCGAGAGACCCAGTACTTC. Protein sequence: CSVMGLVGGPRETQYF.

This chain uses TRBV4-2 with TRBJ2-3; TRBD2 agrees at 9 bases. With 4 bases clipped from V and 0 bases from J, the junction kept 8 bases outside the gene matches. The V gene's germline CDR1 is LGHNA and CDR2 YNFKEQ. This CDR3 is built from 17 residues. DNA for the CDR3: TGTGCCAGCAGCCTACACTCCGGGACTAGCAGCACAGATACGCAGTATTTT. Encoded protein: CASSLHSGTSSTDTQYF.

Only a few counts were recorded for this clonotype. The V call is TRBV25-1, the J call TRBJ2-5; 7 bases fit TRBD1. CDR1 and CDR2 from the germline V gene are MGHDK and SYGVNS. J was trimmed by 5 bases and V by 1 base; bases with no gene match: 4. The CDR3 spans 14 residues. This CDR3 is CASSEWQGEETQYF. The CDR3 coding sequence is TGTGCCAGCAGTGAATGGCAGGGGGAGGAGACCCAGTACTTC.

The V and J genes are TRBV5-5 and TRBJ2-3, with 8 bases lining up with TRBD1. CDR3 length: 16 amino acids. Germline V lookup: CDR1 SGHKS, CDR2 YYEKEE (reference sequence). The ends lost 4 bases at V and 4 bases at J; junction bases unmatched: 11. CDR3 loop: CASSPDHRGSPDTQYF. The CDR3 DNA reads TGTGCCAGCAGCCCGGATCACAGGGGGTCGCCAGATACGCAGTATTTT. Complete variable domain (other parts from reference TRBV5-5 and TRBJ2-3): DAGVTQSPTHLIKTRGQQVTLRCSPISGHKSVSWYQQVLGQGPQFIFQYYEKEERGRGNFPDRFSARQFPNYSSELNVNALLLGDSALYLCASSPDHRGSPDTQYFGPGTRLTVL.

On this clonotype: The junction does not match germline at one end; this may be a read error. This chain joins TRBV27 and TRBJ2-1; D ambiguous. Germline CDR1 reads MNHEY; CDR2 reads SMNVEV (reference sequence). This CDR3 is built from 11 residues. This CDR3 is CASSSGNVQFF. The DNA for the CDR3 is TGTGCCAGCAGTTCTGGCAATGTGCAGTTCTTC.

The chain couples TRBV27 to TRBJ2-2, with 8 bases identical to TRBD1. CDR1 and CDR2 (germline): MNHEY, SMNVEV (reference sequence). V lost 5 bases and J lost 0; bases outside the gene matches: 2. The CDR3 has 15 residues. In DNA, the CDR3 is TGTGCCAGCAGTGGACAGGGCACGAACACCGGGGAGCTGTTTTTT. Residues: CASSGQGTNTGELFF.

In its sample, this clonotype was seen a few times. The chain has TRBV4-2 and TRBJ2-1; D is perhaps TRBD1 (5 bases). The CDR3 has 14 amino acids. Trimming cost V 1 base and J 8 bases, with 12 bases left between them. The V gene's germline CDR1 is LGHNA and CDR2 YNFKEQ. In nucleotides, the CDR3 is TGTGCCAGCAGCCAAGGGTCTGGGGCTTATGAGCAGTTCTTC. This codes for CASSQGSGAYEQFF.

This clonotype was seen more than once but under ten times. The chain is built from TRBV7-9 and TRBJ1-5; no definite D call. Germline-derived CDR1 and CDR2 are SEHNR and FQNEAQ (reference sequence). This CDR3 is 15 amino acids long. The V end lost 3 bases, the J end lost 2 bases, and 11 bases lay between the germline ends. The CDR3 loop reads CASSLLGEGNQPQHF. DNA of the CDR3: TGTGCCAGCAGCTTGTTGGGAGAGGGCAATCAGCCCCAGCATTTT.